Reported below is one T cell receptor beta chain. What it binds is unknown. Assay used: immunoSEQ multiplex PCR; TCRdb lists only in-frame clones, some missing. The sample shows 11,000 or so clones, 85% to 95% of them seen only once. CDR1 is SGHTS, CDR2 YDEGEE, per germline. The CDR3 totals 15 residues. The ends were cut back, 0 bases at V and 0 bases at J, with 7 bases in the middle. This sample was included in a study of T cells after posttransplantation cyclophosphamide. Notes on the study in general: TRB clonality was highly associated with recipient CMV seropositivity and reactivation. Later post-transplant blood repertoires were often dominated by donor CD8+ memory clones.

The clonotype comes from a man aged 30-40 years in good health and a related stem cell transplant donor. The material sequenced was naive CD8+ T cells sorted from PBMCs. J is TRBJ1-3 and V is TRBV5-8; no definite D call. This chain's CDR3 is CASSLGDISGNTIYF. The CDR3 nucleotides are TGTGCCAGCAGCTTGGGAGACATCTCTGGAAACACCATATATTTT.